The clone carrying this T cell receptor (beta chain) was counted only a few times. Its matching antigen is unknown. The data originate from a study of beta chain features in type 1 diabetes. Overall study context: What patients shared with healthy donors was a similar profile of age, gender and cell yields. Study observations and caveats: Type 1 diabetes patients had TCRB CDR3s that were shorter (moderately but significantly so) in all four CD4+ subsets.

cDNA synthesis used the whole RNA isolate, giving expressed TCRB sequences. The data were produced by immunoSEQ multiplex PCR, yet TCRdb's version contains in-frame clones alone and is incomplete. This sample yields 400,000 to 600,000 clones, of which around 28% are seen a single time; 0.05% to 0.065% belongs to the top ten. V was shortened by 0 bases and J by 2 bases, with 11 bases between the two germline ends. The CDR3 spans 16 residues. Per germline, CDR1 LGHNA and CDR2 YSLEER. This chain joins TRBV4-3 and TRBJ2-1, with D perhaps TRBD1 (6 bases). The receptor was derived from a man in his late teens or twenties in good health. Sequenced input: naive CD4+ T cells from blood. The chain's CDR3 is CASSQDTRTAYNEQFF. The DNA for the CDR3 is TGCGCCAGCAGCCAAGATACCAGGACAGCCTACAATGAGCAGTTCTTC.